This T cell receptor (beta chain) was profiled in a study of T cell repertoires in cytomegalovirus infection. The overall study: Through public TCR beta signatures, both CMV infection and matching HLA type were indicated. Study-level results: Carriers of CMV and the relevant HLA type were discriminated by public TCR beta frequency. Ex vivo, HLA-C-restricted CMV-specific TCR beta clonotypes prevailed over the rest of the response.

Germline CDR1 is SGHTA and CDR2 is FQGNSA. This CDR3 has 14 residues. V lost 5 bases to trimming and J lost 4 bases, with 12 bases between them. Comment on this clonotype: As yet, its antigen is unknown. With a much larger clone just one base away, this may be a read error. This is likely a read error, given that the CDR3 carries no conserved phenylalanine or tryptophan at its end.

MiXCR, applied by TCRdb to the reads, yields one record per CDR3 protein. The data hold approximately 140,000 distinct CDR3 sequences, with 24% observed a single time. This TCR was recovered from a human donor in good health (CMV status not recorded). Some clones in this sample may be carry-over from other donors' samples. J is TRBJ1-5 and V is TRBV7-2, with D perhaps TRBD1 (5 bases). The sequenced sample was PBMCs, sequenced either directly or after in vitro stimulation (not recorded which). The CDR3 DNA reads TGTGCCAGCAGCCCTCAGGGAACAAATCAGCCCCAGCATTTA. This sequence encodes CASSPQGTNQPQHL.